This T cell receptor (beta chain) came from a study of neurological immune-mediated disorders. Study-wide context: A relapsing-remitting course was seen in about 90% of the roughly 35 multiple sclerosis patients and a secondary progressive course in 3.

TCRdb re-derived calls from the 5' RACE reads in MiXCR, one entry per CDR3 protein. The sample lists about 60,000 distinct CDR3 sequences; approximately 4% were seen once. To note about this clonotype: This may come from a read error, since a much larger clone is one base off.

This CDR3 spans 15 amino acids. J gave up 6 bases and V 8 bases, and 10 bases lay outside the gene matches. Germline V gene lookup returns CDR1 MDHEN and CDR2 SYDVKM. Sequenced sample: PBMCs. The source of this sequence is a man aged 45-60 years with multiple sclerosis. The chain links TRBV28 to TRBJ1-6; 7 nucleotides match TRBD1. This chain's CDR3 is CASLRTGTTNSPLHF. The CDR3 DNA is TGTGCCAGCCTAAGGACAGGCACGACTAATTCACCCCTCCACTTT.